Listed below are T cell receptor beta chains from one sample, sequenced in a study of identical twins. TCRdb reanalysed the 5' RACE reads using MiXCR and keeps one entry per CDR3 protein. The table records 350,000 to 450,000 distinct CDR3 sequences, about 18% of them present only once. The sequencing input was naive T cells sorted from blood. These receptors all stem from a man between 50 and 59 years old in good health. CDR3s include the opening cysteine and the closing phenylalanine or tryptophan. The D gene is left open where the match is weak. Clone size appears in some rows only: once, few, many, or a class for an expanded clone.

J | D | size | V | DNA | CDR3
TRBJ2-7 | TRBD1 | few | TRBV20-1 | TGCAGTGCTAGAAGGGACAGGGCCCCAATCTGGGAGCAGTACTTC | CSARRDRAPIWEQYF
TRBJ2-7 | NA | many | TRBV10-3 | TGTGCCATCAGTGTTAAGGGGGACACACCACCCTACGAGCAGTACTTC | CAISVKGDTPPYEQYF
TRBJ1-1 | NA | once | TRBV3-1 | TGTGCCAGCAGCCAAGAAAGAGAAGCTTTCTTT | CASSQEREAFF
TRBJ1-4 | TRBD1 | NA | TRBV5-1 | TGCGCCAGCAGCCCACGACAACTCTGGACAGGGAGGGATGAAAAACTGTTTTTT | CASSPRQLWTGRDEKLFF
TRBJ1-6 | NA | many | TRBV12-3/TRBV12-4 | TGTGCCAGCCAGATATCGGCAGGAGATAATTCACCCCTCCACTTT | CASQISAGDNSPLHF
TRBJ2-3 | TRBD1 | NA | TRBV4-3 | TGCGCCAGCAGCCAAGGTTTGTCGACAGGGCTATCAGATACGCAGTATTTT | CASSQGLSTGLSDTQYF
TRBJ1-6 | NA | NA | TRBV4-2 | TGTGCCAGCAGCCCTAGGCAGGCGGGGGGCTATAATTCACCCCTCCACTTT | CASSPRQAGGYNSPLHF
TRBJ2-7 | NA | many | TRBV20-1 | TGCAGTGCCTGGGACTTGCGGGGCTCCTACGAGCAGTACTTC | CSAWDLRGSYEQYF
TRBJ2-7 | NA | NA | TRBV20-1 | TGCAGTGCTAGAGATTTTATAGCGAGCGGTTCAAATACAGCCTACGAGCAGTACTTC | CSARDFIASGSNTAYEQYF
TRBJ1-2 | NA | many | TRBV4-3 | TGCGCCAGCAGCCAAGACCCTCCCCCACTTACTTATTATGGCTACACCTTC | CASSQDPPPLTYYGYTF
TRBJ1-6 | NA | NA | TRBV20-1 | TGCAGTGCTAGAATCTACAAACGCTCCTATAATTCACCCCTCCACTTT | CSARIYKRSYNSPLHF
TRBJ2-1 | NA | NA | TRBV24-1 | TGTGCCACCAGTGGCCTAACAGGGCCGGGAGACTCCTACAATGAGCAGTTCTTC | CATSGLTGPGDSYNEQFF
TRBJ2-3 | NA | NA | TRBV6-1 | TGTGCCTCAGCGTTCGGGCGGACCGCAGATACGCAGTATTTT | CASAFGRTADTQYF
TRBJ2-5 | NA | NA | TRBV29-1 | TGCAGCGTTGAGCTACAACTGGAATCCCTGGGGGAGACCCAGTACTTC | CSVELQLESLGETQYF
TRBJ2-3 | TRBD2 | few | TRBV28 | TGTGCCAGCATCACGACGGCTAGCGGGAGACCTACGCAGTATTTT | CASITTASGRPTQYF
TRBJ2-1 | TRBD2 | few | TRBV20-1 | TGCAGTGCTAGAATGGCGCGGGAGTTGCGGAATGAGCAGTTCTTC | CSARMARELRNEQFF
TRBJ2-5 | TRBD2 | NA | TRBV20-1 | TGCAGTGCGCACAATCCCGGACTAGCGAGTTTCCAAGAGACCCAGTACTTC | CSAHNPGLASFQETQYF